The 11 T cell receptor beta chains presented below share a single source sample, sequenced in a study of T cell responses to AZD1222 COVID-19 vaccine. Generated by immunoSEQ multiplex PCR, the TCRdb table keeps only in-frame clones and is missing some. The sample includes roughly 110,000 clones, approximately 90% seen only once; the top ten take 4.5%. The specimen was peripheral blood, collected on day 0 of AZD1222 vaccination. The receptors shown here come from an adult in good health.

The V and J genes are TRBV5-1 and TRBJ1-1; weak D call: TRBD1 (6 bases). Germline CDR1 and CDR2: SGHRS and YFSETQ. V lost 4 bases to trimming and J lost 1 base, with 8 bases between them. This CDR3 comprises 13 residues. The CDR3 here is CASSRGQNTEAFF. The CDR3 nucleotides read TGCGCCAGCAGCAGGGGACAGAACACTGAAGCTTTCTTT.

The chain joins TRBV7-2 to TRBJ1-5, with D perhaps TRBD1 (5 bases). Trimming removed 1 base at V and 6 bases at J, with 10 bases between. The CDR3 is made up of 14 amino acids. CDR1 is SGHTA and CDR2 is FQGNSA in the germline V gene. CDR3 DNA sequence: TGTGCCAGCAGCTTAGGGGGCGTCGGTCAGCCCCAGCATTTT. Translated, it gives CASSLGGVGQPQHF.

The chain employs TRBV3-1 (or the pseudogene TRBV3-2) and TRBJ1-2; 8 bases line up with TRBD1. The CDR3 runs to 13 residues. CDR1 and CDR2 from the germline V gene are LGHDT and YNNKEL (reference sequence). Trimming at V came to 5 bases and at J to 4 bases, leaving 3 bases not matched to a gene. The DNA for the CDR3 is TGTGCCAGCAGCTTCGACAGGGGCTATGGCTACACCTTC. It codes for CASSFDRGYGYTF.

V gene TRBV7-2 combines with J gene TRBJ1-2; weak D call: TRBD1 (5 bases). The CDR3 sequence is 15 residues long. Trimming removed 0 bases at V and 8 bases at J, with 16 bases between. The germline gives CDR1 SGHTA, CDR2 FQGNSA. The CDR3: CASSLAGDRFGGYTF. DNA of the CDR3: TGTGCCAGCAGCTTAGCGGGGGACCGTTTCGGAGGCTACACCTTC.

The chain has TRBV5-1 and TRBJ1-2, with TRBD1 identical over 7 bases. CDR3 length: 13 amino acids. Germline lookup yields CDR1 SGHRS and CDR2 YFSETQ. The J segment lost 6 bases and the V segment lost 5 bases, leaving 7 bases of the junction unmatched. The CDR3 region is CASRIGDRDGYTF. In DNA, the CDR3 is TGCGCCAGCAGGATTGGTGACAGGGATGGCTACACCTTC. The complete variable domain, with remaining parts taken from reference TRBV5-1 and TRBJ1-2, reads KAGVTQTPRYLIKTRGQQVTLSCSPISGHRSVSWYQQTPGQGLQFLFEYFSETQRNKGNFPGRFSGRQFSNSRSEMNVSTLELGDSALYLCASRIGDRDGYTFGSGTRLTVV.

This chain joins TRBV9 and TRBJ2-3, with D tentatively TRBD2 (6 bases). In germline, CDR1 is SGDLS, CDR2 YYNGEE. Trimming removed 4 bases at V and 0 bases at J, with 12 bases between. The CDR3 is made up of 15 amino acids. DNA of the CDR3: TGTGCCAGCAGCCAAACTAGCATTAGCACAGATACGCAGTATTTT. Its translation: CASSQTSISTDTQYF.

This clone was detected a few times. CDR3 sequence: CASSLLRGDQPQHF. CDR3 nucleotide sequence: TGTGCCAGCAGCTTGTTAAGGGGCGATCAGCCCCAGCATTTT. The chain has TRBV11-3 and TRBJ1-5; maybe TRBD1 (5 bases). The CDR3 consists of 14 residues. CDR1 and CDR2 (germline): SGHNT, YENEEA. Trimming took off 3 bases at V and 5 bases at J, with 11 bases between the two ends.

In nucleotides, the CDR3 is TGTGCCAGCAGCTTAGATAGGGGCTCCTATAATTCACCCCTCCACTTT. Its protein product is CASSLDRGSYNSPLHF. The chain couples TRBV11-2 to TRBJ1-6; D is possibly TRBD1 (5 bases). The V end was cut by 0 bases, the J end by 0 bases, with 6 bases between. The germline CDR1 and CDR2 sequences are SGHAT and FQNNGV. The CDR3 contains 16 residues.

The CDR3 sequence: CASSVGQGANTEAFF. The CDR3 DNA reads TGTGCCAGCAGCGTAGGACAGGGGGCGAACACTGAAGCTTTCTTT. The chain links TRBV9 to TRBJ1-1, with 10 bases lining up with TRBD1. The junction had 0 bases not matched to a gene; V was cut back by 0 bases and J by 1 base. Germline V gene lookup returns CDR1 SGDLS and CDR2 YYNGEE. There are 15 residues in the CDR3.

The chain carries TRBV24-1 and TRBJ1-1; D might be TRBD1 (5 bases). Between the trimmed V and J ends, which lost 7 bases and 6 bases, there was a span of 8 bases. This CDR3 region has 11 residues. Germline CDR1 reads KGHDR; CDR2 reads SFDVKD. The chain's CDR3 is CATSDSSEAFF. The CDR3 DNA reads TGTGCCACCAGCGACAGCTCTGAAGCTTTCTTT.

The rearrangement uses TRBV30 and TRBJ1-5; tentatively, D is TRBD1 (5 bases). The V gene's germline CDR1 is GTSNPN and CDR2 SVGIG (reference sequence). The CDR3 runs to 15 residues. Trimming took 0 bases from V and 7 from J, leaving 16 bases between them. CDR3 bases: TGTGCCTGGAGTGTTGGAGGGATACGGGACCAGCCCCAGCATTTT. Protein: CAWSVGGIRDQPQHF.